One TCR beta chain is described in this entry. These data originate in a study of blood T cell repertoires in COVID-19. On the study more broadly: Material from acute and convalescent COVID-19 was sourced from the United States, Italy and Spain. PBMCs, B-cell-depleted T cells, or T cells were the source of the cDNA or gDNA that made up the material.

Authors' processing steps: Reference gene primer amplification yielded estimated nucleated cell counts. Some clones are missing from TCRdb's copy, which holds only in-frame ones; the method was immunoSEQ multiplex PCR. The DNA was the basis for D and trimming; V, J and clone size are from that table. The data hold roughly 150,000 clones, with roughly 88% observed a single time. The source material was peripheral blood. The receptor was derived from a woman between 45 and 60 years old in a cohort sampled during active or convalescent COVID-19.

In DNA form, the CDR3 reads TGCGCCAGCAGCTTTGCTACCCGGAACACTGAAGCTTTCTTT. It yields the protein CASSFATRNTEAFF. The chain joins TRBV5-1 to TRBJ1-1; no clear D gene. Germline assignment: CDR1 SGHRS and CDR2 YFSETQ. Trimming stripped 2 bases from V and 1 base from J, with 9 bases between. This CDR3 region has 14 residues. Based on the CDR3 plus reference TRBV5-1 and TRBJ1-1, the full variable domain is KAGVTQTPRYLIKTRGQQVTLSCSPISGHRSVSWYQQTPGQGLQFLFEYFSETQRNKGNFPGRFSGRQFSNSRSEMNVSTLELGDSALYLCASSFATRNTEAFFGQGTRLTVV.